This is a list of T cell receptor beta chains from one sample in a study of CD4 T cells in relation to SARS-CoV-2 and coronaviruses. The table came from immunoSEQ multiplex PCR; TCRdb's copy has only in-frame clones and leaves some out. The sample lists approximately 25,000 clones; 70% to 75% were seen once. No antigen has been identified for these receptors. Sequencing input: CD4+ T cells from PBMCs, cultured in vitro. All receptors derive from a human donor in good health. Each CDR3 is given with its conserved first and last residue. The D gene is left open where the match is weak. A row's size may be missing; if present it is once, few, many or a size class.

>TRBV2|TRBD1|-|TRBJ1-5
CASSLPQQGLGQPQHF
TGTGCCAGCAGCCTACCCCAACAGGGGCTCGGGCAGCCCCAGCATTTT
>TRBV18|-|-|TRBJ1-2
CASSPAELANYGYTF
TGTGCCAGCTCACCAGCGGAGTTAGCTAACTATGGCTACACCTTC
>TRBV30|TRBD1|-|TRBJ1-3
CAWNGQDLTYTIYF
TGTGCCTGGAACGGACAGGACCTTACCTACACCATATATTTT
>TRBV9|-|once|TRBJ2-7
CASSVGSTYEQYF
TGTGCCAGCAGCGTCGGCAGCACCTACGAGCAGTACTTC
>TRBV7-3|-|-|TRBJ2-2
CASSLFGQANTGELFF
TGTGCCAGCAGCTTATTCGGTCAGGCGAACACCGGGGAGCTGTTTTTT
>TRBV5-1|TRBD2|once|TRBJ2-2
CATRRGGTNTGELFF
TGCGCCACAAGGCGGGGGGGCACGAACACCGGGGAGCTGTTTTTT
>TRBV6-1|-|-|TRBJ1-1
CASSDLKDLVEAFF
TGTGCCAGCAGTGATCTGAAGGATTTGGTTGAAGCTTTCTTT
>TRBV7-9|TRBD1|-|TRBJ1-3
CASSLGQQGGTIYF
TGTGCCAGCAGCTTAGGACAACAGGGGGGCACCATATATTTT
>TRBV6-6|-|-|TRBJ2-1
CASSYSSPDQFF
TGTGCCAGCAGTTACTCGAGTCCAGACCAGTTCTTC
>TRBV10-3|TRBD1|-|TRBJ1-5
CAIRGTGDWDQPQHF
TGTGCCATCAGAGGGACAGGGGATTGGGATCAGCCCCAGCATTTT
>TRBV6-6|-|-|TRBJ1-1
CASSYPTDFDTEAFF
TGTGCCAGCAGTTACCCCACCGACTTTGACACTGAAGCTTTCTTT
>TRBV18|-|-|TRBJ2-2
CASSPQEGSGELFF
TGTGCCAGCTCCCCCCAGGAGGGCTCCGGGGAGCTGTTTTTT
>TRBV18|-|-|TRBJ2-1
CASSPGGTGSRNEQFF
TGTGCCAGCTCACCAGGGGGTACCGGTTCTAGGAATGAGCAGTTCTTC
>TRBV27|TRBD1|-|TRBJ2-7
CASSTSGGTYEQYF
TGTGCCAGCAGCACATCAGGGGGCACCTACGAGCAGTACTTC
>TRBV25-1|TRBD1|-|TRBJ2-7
CASRRTGSYEQYF
TGTGCCAGCAGGAGGACAGGGTCCTACGAGCAGTACTTC
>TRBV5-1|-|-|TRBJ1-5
CASSPDDSQPQHF
TGCGCCAGCAGCCCGGATGACAGTCAGCCCCAGCATTTT
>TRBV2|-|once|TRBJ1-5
CASKNSNQPQHF
TGTGCCAGCAAAAATAGCAATCAGCCCCAGCATTTT
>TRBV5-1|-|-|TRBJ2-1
CASSLDPGAGAGGQFF
TGCGCCAGCAGCTTAGACCCTGGGGCGGGTGCCGGGGGGCAGTTCTTC